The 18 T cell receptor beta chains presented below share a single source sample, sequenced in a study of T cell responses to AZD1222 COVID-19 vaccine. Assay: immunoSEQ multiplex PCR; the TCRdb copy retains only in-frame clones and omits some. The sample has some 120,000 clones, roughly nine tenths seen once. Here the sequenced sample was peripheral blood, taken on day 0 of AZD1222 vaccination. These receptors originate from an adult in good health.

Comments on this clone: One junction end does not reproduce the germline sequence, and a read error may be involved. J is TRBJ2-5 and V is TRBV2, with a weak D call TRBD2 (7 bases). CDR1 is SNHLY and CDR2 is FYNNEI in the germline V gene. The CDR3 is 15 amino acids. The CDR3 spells CASSKEGGVQDTQYF. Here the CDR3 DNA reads TGTGCCAGCAGTAAAGAGGGGGGGGTTCAAGATACCCAGTACTTC.

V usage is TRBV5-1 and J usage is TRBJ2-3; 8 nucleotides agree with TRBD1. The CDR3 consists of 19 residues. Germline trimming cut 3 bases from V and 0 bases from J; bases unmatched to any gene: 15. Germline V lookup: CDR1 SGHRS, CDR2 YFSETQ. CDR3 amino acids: CASSSNPDRGVKSTDTQYF. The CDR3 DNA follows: TGCGCCAGCAGCTCGAACCCCGACAGGGGCGTTAAAAGCACAGATACGCAGTATTTT.

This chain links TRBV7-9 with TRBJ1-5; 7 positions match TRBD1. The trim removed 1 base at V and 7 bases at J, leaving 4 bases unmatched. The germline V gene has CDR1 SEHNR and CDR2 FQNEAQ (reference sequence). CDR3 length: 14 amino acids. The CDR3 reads CASSLGQGLQPQHF. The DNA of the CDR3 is TGTGCCAGCAGCTTAGGACAGGGTCTACAGCCCCAGCATTTT.

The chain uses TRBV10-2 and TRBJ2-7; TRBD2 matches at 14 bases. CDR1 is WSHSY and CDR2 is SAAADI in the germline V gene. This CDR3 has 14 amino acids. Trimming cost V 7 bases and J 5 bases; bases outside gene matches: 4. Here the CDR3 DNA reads TGCGCCAGCACCGAGGGACTAGCGGGAGACGAGCAGTACTTC. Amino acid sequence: CASTEGLAGDEQYF.

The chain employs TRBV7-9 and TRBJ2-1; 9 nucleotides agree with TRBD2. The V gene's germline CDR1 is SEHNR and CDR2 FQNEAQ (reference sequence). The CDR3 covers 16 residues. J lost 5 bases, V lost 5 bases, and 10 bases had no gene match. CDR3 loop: CASSHLLGLANNEQFF. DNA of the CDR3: TGTGCCAGCAGCCATCTCTTGGGACTAGCTAACAATGAGCAGTTCTTC.

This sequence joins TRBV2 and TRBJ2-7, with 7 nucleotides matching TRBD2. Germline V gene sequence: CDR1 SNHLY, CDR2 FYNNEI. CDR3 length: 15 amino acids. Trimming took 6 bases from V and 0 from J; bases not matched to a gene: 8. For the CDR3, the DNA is TGTGCCAGCAGCACAGCGGGGACTCCCTCCTACGAGCAGTACTTC. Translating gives CASSTAGTPSYEQYF.

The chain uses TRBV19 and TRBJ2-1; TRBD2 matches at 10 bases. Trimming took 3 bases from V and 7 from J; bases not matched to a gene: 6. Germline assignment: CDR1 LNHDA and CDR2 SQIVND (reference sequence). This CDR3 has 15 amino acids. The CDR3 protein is CASSIASGGPNEQFF. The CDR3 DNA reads TGTGCCAGTAGTATCGCTAGCGGGGGCCCAAATGAGCAGTTCTTC.

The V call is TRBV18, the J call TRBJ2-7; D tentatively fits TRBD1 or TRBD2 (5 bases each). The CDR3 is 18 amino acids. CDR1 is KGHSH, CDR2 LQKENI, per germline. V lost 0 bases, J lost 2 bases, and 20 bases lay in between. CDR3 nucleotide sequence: TGTGCCAGCTCACCACCGGGGGTCCCAGCCGGAGGAGCCTACGAGCAGTACTTC. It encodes CASSPPGVPAGGAYEQYF.

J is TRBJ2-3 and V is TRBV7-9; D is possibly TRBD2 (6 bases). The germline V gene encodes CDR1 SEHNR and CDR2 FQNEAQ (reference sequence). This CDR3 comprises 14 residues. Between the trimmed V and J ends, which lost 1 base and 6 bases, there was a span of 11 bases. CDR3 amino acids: CASSLGDGGDTQYF. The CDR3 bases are TGTGCCAGCAGCTTAGGGGATGGGGGGGATACGCAGTATTTT.

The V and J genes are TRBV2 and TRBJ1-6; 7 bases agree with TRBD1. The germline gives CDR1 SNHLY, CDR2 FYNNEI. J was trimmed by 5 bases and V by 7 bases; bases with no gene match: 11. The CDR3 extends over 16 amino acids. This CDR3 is CASTIDRDVDNSPLHF. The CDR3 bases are TGTGCCAGCACCATTGACAGGGATGTGGATAATTCACCCCTCCACTTT. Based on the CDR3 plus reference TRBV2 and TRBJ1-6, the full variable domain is EPEVTQTPSHQVTQMGQEVILRCVPISNHLYFYWYRQILGQKVEFLVSFYNNEISEKSEIFDDQFSVERPDGSNFTLKIRSTKLEDSAMYFCASTIDRDVDNSPLHFGNGTRLTVT.

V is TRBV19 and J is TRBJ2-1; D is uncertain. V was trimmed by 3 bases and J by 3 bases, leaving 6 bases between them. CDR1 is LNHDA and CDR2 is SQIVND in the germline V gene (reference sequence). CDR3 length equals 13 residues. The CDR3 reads CASSIRLYNEQFF. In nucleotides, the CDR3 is TGTGCCAGTAGTATCCGACTCTACAATGAGCAGTTCTTC.

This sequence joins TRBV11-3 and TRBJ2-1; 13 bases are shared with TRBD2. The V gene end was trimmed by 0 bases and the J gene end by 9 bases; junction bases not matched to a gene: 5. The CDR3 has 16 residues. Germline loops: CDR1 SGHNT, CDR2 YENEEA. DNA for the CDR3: TGTGCCAGCAGCTTAGAAACTAGCGGGAGGGCCGCTGAGCAGTTCTTC. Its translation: CASSLETSGRAAEQFF.

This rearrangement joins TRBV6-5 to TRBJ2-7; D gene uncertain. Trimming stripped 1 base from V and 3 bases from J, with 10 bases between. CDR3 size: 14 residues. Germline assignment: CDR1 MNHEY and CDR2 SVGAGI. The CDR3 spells CASSYYVGNYEQYF. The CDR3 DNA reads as TGTGCCAGCAGTTACTACGTAGGGAACTACGAGCAGTACTTC.

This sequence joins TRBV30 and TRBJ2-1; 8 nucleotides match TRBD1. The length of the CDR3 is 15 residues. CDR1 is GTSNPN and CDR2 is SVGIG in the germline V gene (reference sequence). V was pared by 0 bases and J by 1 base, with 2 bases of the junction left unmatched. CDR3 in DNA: TGTGCCTGGAGTGTAGGACAGGGTTCCTACAATGAGCAGTTCTTC. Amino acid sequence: CAWSVGQGSYNEQFF.

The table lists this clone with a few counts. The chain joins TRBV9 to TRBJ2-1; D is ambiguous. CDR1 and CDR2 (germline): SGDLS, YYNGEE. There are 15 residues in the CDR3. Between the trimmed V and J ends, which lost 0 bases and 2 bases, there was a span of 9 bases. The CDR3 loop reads CASSVASYPYNEQFF. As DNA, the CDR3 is TGTGCCAGCAGCGTAGCTAGTTACCCCTACAATGAGCAGTTCTTC.

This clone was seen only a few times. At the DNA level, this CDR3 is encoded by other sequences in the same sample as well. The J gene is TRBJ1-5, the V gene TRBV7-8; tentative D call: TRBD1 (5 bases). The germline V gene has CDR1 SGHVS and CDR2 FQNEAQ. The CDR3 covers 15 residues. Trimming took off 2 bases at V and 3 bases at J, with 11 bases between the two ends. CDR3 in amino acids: CASSLWGESNQPQHF. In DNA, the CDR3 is TGTGCCAGCAGCTTATGGGGGGAATCCAATCAGCCCCAGCATTTT.

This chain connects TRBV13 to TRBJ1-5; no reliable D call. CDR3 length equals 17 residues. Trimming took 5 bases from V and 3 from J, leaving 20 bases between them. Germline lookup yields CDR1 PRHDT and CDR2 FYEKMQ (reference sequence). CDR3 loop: CASSHTAGRLFNQPQHF. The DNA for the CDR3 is TGTGCCAGCAGCCACACGGCTGGCCGGCTCTTCAATCAGCCCCAGCATTTT.

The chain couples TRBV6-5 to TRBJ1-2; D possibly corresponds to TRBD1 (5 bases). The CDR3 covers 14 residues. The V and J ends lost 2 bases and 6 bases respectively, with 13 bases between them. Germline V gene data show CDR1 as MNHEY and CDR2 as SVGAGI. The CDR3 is CASSYGGRRNGYTF. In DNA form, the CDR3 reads TGTGCCAGCAGTTACGGGGGTCGAAGGAATGGCTACACCTTC.